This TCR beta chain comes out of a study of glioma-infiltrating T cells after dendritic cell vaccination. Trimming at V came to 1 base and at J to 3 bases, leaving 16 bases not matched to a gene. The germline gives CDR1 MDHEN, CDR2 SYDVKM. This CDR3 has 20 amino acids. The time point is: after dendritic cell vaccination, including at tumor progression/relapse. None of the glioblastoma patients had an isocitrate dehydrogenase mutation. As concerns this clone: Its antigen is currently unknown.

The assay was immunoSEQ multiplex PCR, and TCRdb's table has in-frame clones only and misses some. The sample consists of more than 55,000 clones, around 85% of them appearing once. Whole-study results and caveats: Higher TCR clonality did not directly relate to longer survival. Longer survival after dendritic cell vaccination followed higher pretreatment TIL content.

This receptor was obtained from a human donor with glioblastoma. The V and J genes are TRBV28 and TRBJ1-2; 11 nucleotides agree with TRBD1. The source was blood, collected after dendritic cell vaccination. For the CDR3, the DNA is TGTGCCAGCAGTTTATTAGTCTGGGACAGGGGGTTATTCTCCGACTATGGCTACACCTTC. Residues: CASSLLVWDRGLFSDYGYTF.